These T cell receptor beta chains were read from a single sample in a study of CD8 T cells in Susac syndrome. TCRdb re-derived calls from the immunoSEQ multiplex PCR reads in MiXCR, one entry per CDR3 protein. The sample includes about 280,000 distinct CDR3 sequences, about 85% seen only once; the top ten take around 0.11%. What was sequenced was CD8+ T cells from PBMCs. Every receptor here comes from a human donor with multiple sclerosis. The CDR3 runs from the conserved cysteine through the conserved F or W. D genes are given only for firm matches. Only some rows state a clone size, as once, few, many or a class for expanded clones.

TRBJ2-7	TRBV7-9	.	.	CASSLVGSGGFSYEQYF	TGTGCCAGCAGCTTAGTTGGCTCCGGGGGTTTTAGCTACGAGCAGTACTTC
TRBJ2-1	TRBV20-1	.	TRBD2	CSAYPAGLAVDNEQFF	TGCAGTGCCTACCCGGCGGGACTAGCGGTCGACAATGAGCAGTTCTTC
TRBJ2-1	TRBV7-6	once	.	CASSLESRGFYNEQFF	TGTGCCAGCAGCTTAGAGTCAAGGGGCTTCTACAATGAGCAGTTCTTC
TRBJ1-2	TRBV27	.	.	CASSPTGTIEGYTF	TGTGCCAGCAGTCCCACCGGGACAATCGAGGGCTACACCTTC
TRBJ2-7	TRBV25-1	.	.	CASSDPGDDRYELYF	TGTGCCAGCAGTGACCCAGGGGATGACCGGTACGAGCTGTACTTC
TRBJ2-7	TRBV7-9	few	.	CASSSGTSYEQYF	TGTGCCAGCAGTTCCGGGACTTCCTACGAGCAGTACTTC
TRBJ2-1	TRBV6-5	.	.	CASSPDIYNEQFF	TGTGCCAGCAGCCCTGACATCTACAATGAGCAGTTCTTC
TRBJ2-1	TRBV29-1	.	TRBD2	CSANPPTSGRAEWWNEQFF	TGCAGCGCCAACCCCCCTACTAGCGGGAGGGCCGAGTGGTGGAATGAGCAGTTCTTC
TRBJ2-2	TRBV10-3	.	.	CAISETTPGNTGELFF	TGTGCCATCAGTGAGACCACCCCAGGGAACACCGGGGAGCTGTTTTTT
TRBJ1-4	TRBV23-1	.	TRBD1	CASSHHTGTAEGKLFF	TGCGCCAGCAGTCACCATACCGGGACAGCGGAGGGAAAACTGTTTTTT